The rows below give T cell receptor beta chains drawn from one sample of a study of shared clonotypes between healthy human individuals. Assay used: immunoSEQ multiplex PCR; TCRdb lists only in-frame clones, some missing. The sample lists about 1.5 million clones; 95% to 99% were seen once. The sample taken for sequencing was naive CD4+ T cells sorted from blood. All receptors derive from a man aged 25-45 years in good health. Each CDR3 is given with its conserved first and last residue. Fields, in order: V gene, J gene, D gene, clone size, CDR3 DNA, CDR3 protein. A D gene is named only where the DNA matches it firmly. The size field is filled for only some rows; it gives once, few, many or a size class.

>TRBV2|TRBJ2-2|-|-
TGTGCCAGCAGGGGAAGGGCGAACACCGGGGAGCTGTTTTTT
CASRGRANTGELFF
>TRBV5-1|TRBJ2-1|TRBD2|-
TGCGCCAGCAGCTCTACTAGCGGGAGATCGGGTAATGAGCAGTTCTTC
CASSSTSGRSGNEQFF
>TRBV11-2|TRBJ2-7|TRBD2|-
TGTGCCAGCAGCCCGGGACTAGCGGGAGCCGGGTCCTACGAGCAGTACTTC
CASSPGLAGAGSYEQYF
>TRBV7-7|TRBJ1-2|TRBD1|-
TGTGCCAGCAGCTTAACCTACAGGGGTCCCTACCCCTATGGCTACACCTTC
CASSLTYRGPYPYGYTF
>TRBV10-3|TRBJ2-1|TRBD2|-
TGTGCCATCAGTGAGTCCAGCGGGAACAATGAGCAGTTCTTC
CAISESSGNNEQFF
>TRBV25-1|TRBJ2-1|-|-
TGTGCCAGCAGTGAATCGGGCAGATACAATGAGCAGTTCTTC
CASSESGRYNEQFF
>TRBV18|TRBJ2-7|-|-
TGTGCCAGCTCAGAGTTGGGCGAGCAGTACTTC
CASSELGEQYF
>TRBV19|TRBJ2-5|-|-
TGTGCCAGTAGTACCATGACGGGTCTGGGAGAGACCCAGTACTTC
CASSTMTGLGETQYF
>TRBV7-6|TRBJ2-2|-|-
TGTGCCAGCAGGTCTCAGGGAGGCACCGGGGAGCTGTTTTTT
CASRSQGGTGELFF
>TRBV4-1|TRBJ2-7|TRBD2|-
TGCGCCAGCAGCCAACTCCCGGGACTAGCGGGAGTAAGTTACGAGCAGTACTTC
CASSQLPGLAGVSYEQYF
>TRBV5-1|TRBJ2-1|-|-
TGCGCCAGCAGCCGTGGGGAGGCCTACAATGAGCAGTTCTTC
CASSRGEAYNEQFF
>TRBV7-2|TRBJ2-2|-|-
TGTGCCAGCAGCTCCCAGCGGGCCGGGGAGCTGTTTTTT
CASSSQRAGELFF
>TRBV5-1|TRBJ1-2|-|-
TGCGCCAGCAGCTTTGGGAGGGGTTCGAGTGGCTACACCTTC
CASSFGRGSSGYTF
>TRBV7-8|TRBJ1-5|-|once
TGTGCCAGCAGCTGGGCCCAGAATCAGCCCCAGCATTTT
CASSWAQNQPQHF
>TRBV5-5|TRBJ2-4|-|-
TGTGCCAGCAGCTCAACAAACCGGGTCTTAGGAAACATTCAGTACTTC
CASSSTNRVLGNIQYF
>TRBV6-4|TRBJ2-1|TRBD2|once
TGTGCCAGCAGCAGTGAGTCACTAGCGGGGTCGACGGGCAATGAGCAGTTCTTC
CASSSESLAGSTGNEQFF